Given below is one T cell receptor beta chain in context. This clone was observed a handful of times. This receptor's antigen is unknown. This is a mouse receptor, so gene names and germline sequences are those of the mouse. The CDR3 end is not reached by the read, which stops 4 residues before it; the germline J gene fills it in. Library construction relied on the immunoSEQ multiplex PCR assay. RNA was extracted from all samples and reverse transcribed into cDNA as template for TCR sequencing. SuperScript III was used to make first-strand cDNA, primed with a 2:1 mix of oligo-dT and random hexamers. A synthetic immune receptor repertoire was used to assess amplification bias, and residual bias was removed computationally. Libraries were sequenced on Illumina HiSeq using 60 bp reads that covered the CDR3 and were read from J toward V. Concerning the study's data processing: Raw reads were preprocessed for error removal, and CDR3 was defined according to IMGT conventions as running from the conserved cysteine to phenylalanine. To get clonality, Shannon entropy was normalized by log2 of the number of productive unique TCRs and the result was subtracted from 1. Scalp TCRbeta sequences were cross-referenced with sorted blood CD4 and CD8 repertoires so that the CD4 or CD8 identity of scalp clones could be inferred. TCRdb retrieved this table from immuneACCESS and kept in-frame rearrangements only. Not all clones are present; in checked studies, unresolved V genes account for under half, and no reason is known for the remainder. V and J calls and clone size follow that table, whereas D and trimming were derived from the DNA. The table records more than 250,000 clones for this sample, and not one of them appears only once. The ten largest make up 1.2% of the sample.

The data belong to a study of CD8+ T cells in alopecia areata listed by TCRdb under 2018. General notes on the study: Skin from C3H/HeJ donors with spontaneous alopecia (about 6-13 months old) was grafted onto female C3H/HeJ recipients aged roughly 7-11 weeks. RNA was obtained with the PAXgene miRNA kit for fixed scalp, the miRNeasy kit for PBMCs, and the RNeasy kit for mouse skin. Clonality in the scalp was compared among normal scalp (n=4), patchy alopecia areata scalp (n=8), and alopecia totalis/universalis scalp (n=8). TCRbeta CDR3 regions were amplified by immunoSEQ multiplex PCR with 35 Vbeta forward and 13 Jbeta reverse primers. In humans, TCRbeta sequencing was performed on scalp tissue and on sorted CD4+ and CD8+ peripheral blood T cells from healthy controls and from patients with patchy or totalis/universalis alopecia areata. High-throughput TCRbeta sequencing was used to examine T cell clonal expansion in alopecia areata in both the C3H/HeJ mouse model and human patients. The research as a whole found: Unlike mouse skin, which is dominated by gammadelta T cells, normal human skin has resident alphabeta T cells that are also sequenced, and this complicates analysis of the scalp TCR repertoire. TCR sequences shared between patients were less clear than in mice, possibly partly because of HLA diversity in the patient population. Compared with normal scalp, lesional scalp, particularly in alopecia totalis/universalis, had higher clonality and more expanded CD8+ clones, which suggests antigenic drive.

Cells from mouse cutaneous lymph nodes were pooled, stained for CD4, CD8alpha, NKG2D, NKG2ACE and other markers, and then sorted on a BD Influx. The CDR3 sequence holds 14 residues, the cysteine and phenylalanine included. The DNA shown is the part of the CDR3 that was read: 30 bases, in frame from base 1. V and J are truncated by 2 bases and 0 bases respectively, leaving an intervening sequence of 8 bases. As encoded in the germline V gene (reference sequence), CDR1 is FNHDT while CDR2 is SITEND. The TCR comes from a C3H/HeJ mouse with alopecia areata. Mice of this strain carry the MHC haplotype H2-k. The V gene is TRBV19 and the J gene is TRBJ1-2, with the D gene not confidently named. Sequencing was done on a sample of CD4+ T cells sorted from a lymph node. The CDR3 amino acid sequence is: CASSINIANSDYTF. The part of the CDR3 DNA that was read is TGTGCCAGCAGTATCAATATAGCAAACTCC.